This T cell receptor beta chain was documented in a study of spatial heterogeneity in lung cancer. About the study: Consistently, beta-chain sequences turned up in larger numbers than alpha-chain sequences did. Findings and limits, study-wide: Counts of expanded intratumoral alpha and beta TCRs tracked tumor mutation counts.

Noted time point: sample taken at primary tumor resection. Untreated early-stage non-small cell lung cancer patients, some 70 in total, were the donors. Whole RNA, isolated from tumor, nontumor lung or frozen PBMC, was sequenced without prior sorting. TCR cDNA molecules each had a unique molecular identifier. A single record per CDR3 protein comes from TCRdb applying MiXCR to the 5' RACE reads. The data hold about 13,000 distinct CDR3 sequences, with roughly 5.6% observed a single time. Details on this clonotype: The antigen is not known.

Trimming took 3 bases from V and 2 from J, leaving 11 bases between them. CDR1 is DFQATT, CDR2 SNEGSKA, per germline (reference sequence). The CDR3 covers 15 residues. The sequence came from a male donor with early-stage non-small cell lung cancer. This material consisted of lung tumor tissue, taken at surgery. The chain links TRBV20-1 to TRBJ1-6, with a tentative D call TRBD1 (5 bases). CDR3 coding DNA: TGCAGTGCTAGGTCGGGGGACCCCTATAATTCACCCCTCCACTTT. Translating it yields CSARSGDPYNSPLHF.